The clone carrying this TCR beta chain was observed many times. No antigen is known for it. Germline values: CDR1 LNHNV, CDR2 YYDKDF (reference sequence). This CDR3 contains 13 residues. V dropped 0 bases and J dropped 15; count of bases not matched to a gene: 8. By 5'RACE template switching, TCR cDNA was produced, with a universal primer site and UMIs added in the process. Via MiXCR, TCRdb re-called the 5' RACE reads, giving one row per CDR3 protein. The top ten hold about 25% of the sample, which has about 120,000 distinct CDR3 sequences, roughly 8.9% seen once. This specimen belongs to a study of T cells after yellow fever vaccination. Study findings and constraints: Just a small share of clonotypes turned up in the CD4 compartment as well as the CD8 compartment. Any FACS-sorted repertoire could hold abundant clonotypes that contaminate it from the bulk population.

The clonotype comes from a man younger than 40 who received the YFV17D yellow fever vaccine. This material consisted of CD8+ T cells sorted from PBMCs, taken 45 days after the yellow fever booster vaccination. J is TRBJ2-1 and V is TRBV15, with 7 nucleotides matching TRBD2. The CDR3 sequence is CATSRDIGDYPFF. CDR3 DNA sequence: TGTGCCACCAGCAGAGATATAGGGGACTACCCGTTCTTC.